This is a list of T cell receptor beta chains from one sample in a study of blood T cell repertoires in COVID-19. Clones were read by immunoSEQ multiplex PCR, and TCRdb kept only the in-frame ones, dropping some. The repertoire includes approximately 50,000 clones, around nine tenths of them detected once, and 4% sits in the top ten. Sequencing was done on a sample of peripheral blood. The receptors derive from a man between 45 and 60 years old with acute or convalescent COVID-19. Both conserved end residues are part of each CDR3. The D gene is left open where the match is weak. A row's size may be missing; if present it is once, few, many or a size class.

D gene	clone size	J gene	V gene	CDR3 protein	CDR3 DNA
.	.	TRBJ2-5	TRBV5-5	CASSRSGGIQETQYF	TGTGCCAGCAGCCGGAGTGGGGGGATCCAAGAGACCCAGTACTTC
TRBD1	once	TRBJ2-7	TRBV5-4	CASSANQGAIYEQYF	TGTGCCAGCAGCGCAAATCAGGGGGCGATATACGAGCAGTACTTC
.	.	TRBJ2-7	TRBV20-1	CSASSGHEQYF	TGCAGTGCTAGTTCAGGGCACGAGCAGTACTTC
TRBD2	.	TRBJ2-7	TRBV6-2/TRBV6-3	CASSYFRGGAYEQYF	TGTGCCAGCAGCTATTTTCGCGGGGGAGCCTACGAGCAGTACTTC
.	.	TRBJ2-3	TRBV11-2	CASSLDRYTDTQYF	TGTGCCAGCAGCCTGGACAGATACACAGATACGCAGTATTTT
TRBD1	.	TRBJ1-4	TRBV5-1	CASSPGQLNEKLFF	TGCGCCAGCAGCCCGGGACAGCTTAATGAAAAACTGTTTTTT
.	.	TRBJ1-1	TRBV4-1	CASSQEPTILNTEAFF	TGCGCCAGCAGCCAAGAGCCTACCATCCTGAACACTGAAGCTTTCTTT
TRBD1	.	TRBJ1-5	TRBV10-3	CAIRGTDNQPQHF	TGTGCCATCAGAGGGACAGACAATCAGCCCCAGCATTTT
.	.	TRBJ1-6	TRBV10-3	CAIRPRAANSPLHF	TGTGCCATCCGCCCCAGGGCGGCCAATTCACCCCTCCACTTT
TRBD1	medium-sized	TRBJ2-7	TRBV5-1	CASYMGQGYEQYF	TGCGCCAGCTATATGGGACAGGGCTACGAGCAGTACTTC
TRBD2	.	TRBJ2-7	TRBV6-5	CASSSPAGEPPYF	TGTGCCAGCAGTAGCCCTGCGGGGGAGCCGCCGTACTTC
TRBD2	.	TRBJ2-3	TRBV28	CASRGTIGLATDTQYF	TGTGCCAGCAGGGGAACGATCGGACTAGCGACAGATACGCAGTATTTT
TRBD2	.	TRBJ2-1	TRBV2	CASSEAWTSGRAGNEQFF	TGTGCCAGCAGTGAAGCCTGGACTAGCGGGAGGGCCGGCAATGAGCAGTTCTTC
TRBD1	.	TRBJ2-2	TRBV13	CASSTRDRRTGELFF	TGTGCCAGCAGCACACGGGACAGGAGGACCGGGGAGCTGTTTTTT
.	.	TRBJ1-6	TRBV5-1	CASRPSGAYNSPLHF	TGCGCCAGCAGGCCTTCAGGGGCCTATAATTCACCCCTCCACTTT
.	.	TRBJ1-1	TRBV7-9	CASSPDRLMNTEAFF	TGTGCCAGCAGCCCCGACAGGTTGATGAACACTGAAGCTTTCTTT
TRBD2	.	TRBJ2-1	TRBV5-5	CASSLKEPSGIRYNEQFF	TGTGCCAGCAGCTTAAAGGAGCCCAGCGGGATTCGATACAATGAGCAGTTCTTC